Below are 13 T cell receptor beta chains sequenced from a single sample in a study of memory CD4+ T cells and cytomegalovirus serostatus. TCRdb's table, derived via immunoSEQ multiplex PCR, lists solely in-frame clones and lacks some. Among some 30,000 clones listed, about 76% were seen once. The sort gate was single viable CD3+CD4+CD8-CD45RO+ cells for memory CD4+ T cells. Material for sequencing was memory CD4+ T cells from blood. The receptors were gathered from an adult in good health and CMV-seronegative. Some clones in this sample may be carry-over from other donors' samples.

The chain uses TRBV4-3 and TRBJ1-5; the D is unclear. CDR3 length equals 13 residues. Per the germline V gene, CDR1 is LGHNA and CDR2 is YSLEER. The V end was cut by 3 bases, the J end by 9 bases, with 12 bases between. The DNA of the CDR3 is TGCGCCAGCAGCCACAAACCCCGGTCGCCCCAGCATTTT. Its protein product is CASSHKPRSPQHF.

The chain carries TRBV27 and TRBJ2-6, with a weak D call TRBD1 (5 bases). V was trimmed by 2 bases and J by 0 bases, leaving 11 bases between them. Germline CDR1 is MNHEY and CDR2 is SMNVEV (reference sequence). CDR3 length: 17 residues. The CDR3 loop reads CASSLKGSPSGANVLTF. CDR3 DNA: TGTGCCAGCAGTTTAAAGGGGTCCCCCTCTGGGGCCAACGTCCTGACTTTC.

The CDR3 loop is CASSLDRGSYNEQFF. Written as DNA, the CDR3 is TGTGCCAGCAGTCTGGACAGGGGCTCCTACAATGAGCAGTTCTTC. This sequence joins TRBV27 and TRBJ2-1; 9 nucleotides match TRBD1. Germline CDR1 MNHEY, CDR2 SMNVEV (reference sequence). After removal of 5 bases from V and 0 bases from J, the junction contained 2 bases not matched to a gene. The CDR3 contains 15 residues.

This clone was seen a handful of times. The chain is built from TRBV7-2 and TRBJ2-7; possibly TRBD1 for D (7 bases). There are 14 residues in the CDR3. From germline, CDR1 is SGHTA and CDR2 FQGNSA. The V end lost 5 bases, the J end lost 6 bases, and 17 bases lay between the germline ends. The chain's CDR3 is CASSPAGQWAEQYF. In DNA, the CDR3 is TGTGCCAGCAGCCCCGCGGGACAGTGGGCCGAGCAGTACTTC.

V and J are TRBV28 and TRBJ1-2, with 7 bases matching TRBD1. The V segment lost 5 bases and the J segment 4 bases; nucleotides outside the gene matches: 13. Germline loops: CDR1 MDHEN, CDR2 SYDVKM. This CDR3 is 16 amino acids long. CDR3 bases: TGTGCCAGCAGTCCTTCGACAGGGAGGGGGATCTATGGCTACACCTTC. As protein: CASSPSTGRGIYGYTF.

The V and J genes are TRBV25-1 and TRBJ1-4, with 8 bases fitting TRBD1. CDR1 and CDR2 (germline): MGHDK, SYGVNS. With 8 bases clipped from V and 7 bases from J, the junction kept 6 bases outside the gene matches. The length of the CDR3 is 13 residues. Here the CDR3 reads CASSRTGTEKLFF. The CDR3 nucleotides read TGTGCCAGCTCTAGGACAGGGACTGAAAAACTGTTTTTT. Combining the CDR3 with reference TRBV25-1 and TRBJ1-4 gives the whole variable domain EADIYQTPRYLVIGTGKKITLECSQTMGHDKMYWYQQDPGMELHLIHYSYGVNSTEKGDLSSESTVSRIRTEHFPLTLESARPSHTSQYLCASSRTGTEKLFFGSGTQLSVL.

This chain uses TRBV30 with TRBJ2-3; a possible D gene is TRBD2 (6 bases). With 0 bases removed from V and 4 bases from J, the gap between germline ends came to 11 bases. This CDR3 spans 14 amino acids. From germline, CDR1 is GTSNPN and CDR2 SVGIG (reference sequence). CDR3 residues: CAWSVMGGADTQYF. CDR3 nucleotide sequence: TGTGCCTGGAGTGTTATGGGGGGTGCAGATACGCAGTATTTT. The whole variable domain, remainder taken from reference TRBV30 and TRBJ2-3, is SQTIHQWPATLVQPVGSPLSLECTVEGTSNPNLYWYRQAAGRGLQLLFYSVGIGQISSEVPQNLSASRPQDRQFILSSKKLLLSDSGFYLCAWSVMGGADTQYFGPGTRLTVL.

The rearrangement links TRBV9 to TRBJ1-5, with D possibly being TRBD1 (5 bases). V was shortened by 0 bases and J by 1 base, with 8 bases between the two germline ends. This CDR3 is built from 15 residues. Germline loops: CDR1 SGDLS, CDR2 YYNGEE. The CDR3 nucleotides read TGTGCCAGCAGCGTAGCGGGACTCAGCAATCAGCCCCAGCATTTT. This codes for CASSVAGLSNQPQHF.

The CDR3 DNA is TGTGCCAGCAGCCCCAGGGACGGGGAGCTGTTTTTT. Protein: CASSPRDGELFF. The chain joins TRBV13 to TRBJ2-2, with D tentatively TRBD1 (5 bases). Germline-derived CDR1 and CDR2 are PRHDT and FYEKMQ (reference sequence). The CDR3 is 12 residues long. V lost 5 bases and J 7 bases, leaving 8 bases between the germline ends.

This chain joins TRBV5-1 and TRBJ1-1; tentatively, D is TRBD1 (6 bases). The length of the CDR3 is 15 residues. Germline V gene lookup returns CDR1 SGHRS and CDR2 YFSETQ. V was clipped by 4 bases and J by 6 bases, with 19 bases between them. CDR3 DNA: TGCGCCAGCAGCCCCGACAGAAGGGGGTTCGCTGAAGCTTTCTTT. Encoded protein: CASSPDRRGFAEAFF. Full variable domain (outside the CDR3, taken from reference TRBV5-1 and TRBJ1-1): KAGVTQTPRYLIKTRGQQVTLSCSPISGHRSVSWYQQTPGQGLQFLFEYFSETQRNKGNFPGRFSGRQFSNSRSEMNVSTLELGDSALYLCASSPDRRGFAEAFFGQGTRLTVV.

This clone has a single count. This chain uses TRBV19 with TRBJ2-5, with 7 bases matching TRBD2. Germline V CDR1 and CDR2: LNHDA, SQIVND (reference sequence). V shed 1 base and J 1 base; nucleotides not matched to a gene: 6. The CDR3 has 16 residues. In DNA, the CDR3 is TGTGCCAGTAGTATAGGTCCAGCGGGGTTCCAAGAGACCCAGTACTTC. Its protein is CASSIGPAGFQETQYF.

J is TRBJ1-1 and V is TRBV5-1; 8 nucleotides match TRBD1. CDR3 length: 15 residues. Germline V gives CDR1 SGHRS, CDR2 YFSETQ. The ends lost 4 bases at V and 3 bases at J; junction bases unmatched: 8. The CDR3, as DNA: TGCGCCAGCAGCACGACAGGGGATGAGGACACTGAAGCTTTCTTT. As protein: CASSTTGDEDTEAFF.

The CDR3 loop reads CASSRERGQERTQYF. CDR3 coding DNA: TGTGCCAGCAGCCGCGAGCGCGGGCAGGAGCGGACCCAGTACTTC. This chain joins TRBV4-2 and TRBJ2-5, with D possibly being TRBD2 (5 bases). The germline V and J ends were trimmed by 4 bases and 7 bases, with 19 bases remaining between them. Germline loops: CDR1 LGHNA, CDR2 YNFKEQ. The CDR3 covers 15 residues.